These T cell receptor beta chains were read from a single sample in a study of T-cell memory formation after mild COVID-19. TCRdb ran MiXCR on the 5' RACE reads and lists one entry per CDR3 protein. The repertoire holds approximately 340,000 distinct CDR3 sequences, with approximately 15% as singletons. The specimen was PBMCs or a T cell subset sorted from them (not recorded which). These TCRs come from a man aged 18 to 35 who had mild COVID-19 (a few samples of this study predate the infection). Cell type and time point are not known. CDR3s leave out the opening cysteine and the closing phenylalanine or tryptophan.

j_gene,v_gene,CDR3aa
TRBJ2-1,TRBV11-3,ASSLREKPFNEQF
TRBJ1-5,TRBV10-3,AISESGASDQPQH
TRBJ1-6,TRBV7-6,ASSAGTEGNSPLH
TRBJ1-2,TRBV10-3,AIRAADANYGYT
TRBJ2-3,TRBV9,ASSVVSTTDTQY
TRBJ2-3,TRBV18,ASSASHHTDTQY
TRBJ1-5,TRBV6-1,ASSDAIQGWDQPQH
TRBJ2-3,TRBV4-1,ASSQDTDGISTDTQY
TRBJ2-2,TRBV28,ASTRQGGVYTGELF
TRBJ1-2,TRBV18,ASSPHNYGYT
TRBJ1-1,TRBV2,ASSEARDAF
TRBJ2-1,TRBV3-1,ASSPFSLGGGDYNEQF
TRBJ2-3,TRBV15,ATSRPGQSTDTQY
TRBJ1-1,TRBV5-5,ASSLRGQLDLGAF
TRBJ2-3,TRBV12-3/TRBV12-4,ASSLGLAGGSTDTQY
TRBJ2-3,TRBV7-9,ASSPGQGRNTQY
TRBJ2-5,TRBV2,ASTLDGFQETQY
TRBJ1-2,TRBV28,ASRQTLNYGYT
TRBJ1-2,TRBV19,ASKEDYGYT
TRBJ2-3,TRBV7-9,ASSWLGRSTDTQY
TRBJ1-1,TRBV2,ASTRQGNTEAF
TRBJ2-7,TRBV28,ASSHSDRNYEQY
TRBJ1-2,TRBV24-1,ATSDFGGDKHGYT
TRBJ2-4,TRBV19,ASSSDRLIQY
TRBJ2-2,TRBV4-2,ASSPPRTNTGELF
TRBJ1-2,TRBV6-5,ASSRADYGYT
TRBJ2-1,TRBV7-6,ASSLAARYNEQF
TRBJ2-2,TRBV29-1,SVQGVGELF
TRBJ2-2,TRBV24-1,ATSDRGLAGGLTGELF
TRBJ1-4,TRBV6-1,ASSDGFTGKLF
TRBJ1-6,TRBV20-1,SASAGQTLNSPLH
TRBJ2-7,TRBV12-3/TRBV12-4,ASRLGQGYMDEQY
TRBJ1-2,TRBV12-3/TRBV12-4,ASPDTGDGYT
TRBJ2-5,TRBV28,ASSSGTGPVGIQY
TRBJ1-3,TRBV5-1,ASNDGANSGNTIY
TRBJ2-2,TRBV29-1,SGGGNGELF
TRBJ2-3,TRBV12-3/TRBV12-4,ASARGGRDTQY
TRBJ1-6,TRBV6-2/TRBV6-3,ASSFTSGTPFH
TRBJ2-1,TRBV28,ASRSIPGVGKQF
TRBJ2-5,TRBV21-1,ASSKEDRDRETQY
TRBJ1-2,TRBV12-3/TRBV12-4,ASSYGASYGYT
TRBJ1-2,TRBV11-2,ASSLDLDGYT